The 27 T cell receptor beta chains below all came from one sample that was sequenced in a study of graft-versus-host responses after intestinal transplantation (dated by TCRdb to about 2021). Reading the label with the study, this specimen's time point is: cells obtained before transplantation from donor or recipient. The library was produced with the immunoSEQ multiplex PCR assay. TCRdb took over this immuneACCESS table, retaining in-frame rearrangements with V and J assigned. Such tables are incomplete; in checked studies, under half of the missing clones stem from an unresolved V gene, and the remainder is unexplained. Present in this sample are 30,000 to 40,000 clones, over 90% of which were seen just once. The top ten clones comprise about 20% of the sample. Their cognate antigens are unknown. The material was unstimulated CD8+ T cells sorted from spleen or lymph node cells, obtained before transplant. The receptor set was obtained from a human donor who was the organ donor for an intestinal transplant.

The J gene is TRBJ2-7, the V gene TRBV6-5; D uncertain. This CDR3 contains 12 residues. V lost 6 bases, J lost 3 bases, and 9 bases lay in between. Per germline, CDR1 MNHEY and CDR2 SVGAGI. Here the CDR3 DNA reads TGTGCCAGCAGGTGGGGAAACTACGAGCAGTACTTC. Protein product: CASRWGNYEQYF.

V gene TRBV6-5 combines with J gene TRBJ2-7, with 10 bases matching TRBD2. This CDR3 region has 15 residues. V lost 2 bases and J lost 9; bases outside the gene matches: 10. Germline CDR1 reads MNHEY; CDR2 reads SVGAGI. CDR3 bases: TGTGCCAGCAGTTACCGTAGCGGGAGGACGTTTGTGCAGTACTTC. It translates to CASSYRSGRTFVQYF.

The chain carries TRBV13 and TRBJ2-5; 11 bases line up with TRBD2. CDR1 and CDR2 (germline): PRHDT, FYEKMQ (reference sequence). Trimming cost V 3 bases and J 5 bases; bases outside gene matches: 11. The CDR3 sequence is 17 residues long. The CDR3 is CASSLKLAGEGRETQYF. The CDR3 DNA reads as TGTGCCAGCAGCTTGAAACTAGCGGGAGAGGGTCGGGAGACCCAGTACTTC.

The chain carries TRBV28 and TRBJ2-3; TRBD2 matches 9 bases. This CDR3 has 14 amino acids. From germline, CDR1 is MDHEN and CDR2 SYDVKM. Trimming removed 5 bases from V and 1 base from J; junction bases left unmatched: 1. This chain's CDR3 is CASSPSGGTDTQYF. The DNA of the CDR3 is TGTGCCAGCAGTCCTAGCGGGGGCACAGATACGCAGTATTTT.

The rearrangement joins TRBV27 to TRBJ2-1; 7 bases line up with TRBD1. Germline V lookup: CDR1 MNHEY, CDR2 SMNVEV (reference sequence). This CDR3 has 12 amino acids. With 5 bases clipped from V and 9 bases from J, the junction kept 4 bases outside the gene matches. The CDR3 is CASSRQGPEQFF. CDR3 bases: TGTGCCAGCAGTCGACAGGGACCTGAGCAGTTCTTC.

The V gene is TRBV9, the J gene TRBJ2-1; no reliable D call. CDR3 size: 15 residues. From germline, CDR1 is SGDLS and CDR2 YYNGEE. V lost 3 bases, J lost 1 base, and 11 bases lay in between. CDR3 region: CASSDGLESYNEQFF. For the CDR3, the DNA is TGTGCCAGCAGCGACGGGCTAGAGTCCTACAATGAGCAGTTCTTC.

V is TRBV27 and J is TRBJ2-5; 9 bases fit TRBD2. Trimming at V came to 2 bases and at J to 5 bases, leaving 9 bases not matched to a gene. Germline assignment: CDR1 MNHEY and CDR2 SMNVEV (reference sequence). This CDR3 comprises 16 residues. The CDR3 loop reads CASSLISGREGETQYF. CDR3 sequence (DNA): TGTGCCAGCAGTTTAATTAGCGGGAGAGAGGGGGAGACCCAGTACTTC.

The genes are TRBV27 and TRBJ1-1; possibly TRBD1 for D (5 bases). Germline V gene data show CDR1 as MNHEY and CDR2 as SMNVEV (reference sequence). V was cut by 6 bases and J by 2 bases, with 13 bases left in between. The CDR3 has 14 amino acids. CDR3 protein: CASSPLGGNTEAFF. The DNA of the CDR3 is TGTGCCAGCAGCCCACTGGGGGGTAACACTGAAGCTTTCTTT.

The J gene is TRBJ2-3, the V gene TRBV5-1, with D perhaps assigned TRBD1 or TRBD2 (7 bases each). The CDR3 has 16 amino acids. Trimming pared 1 base from V and 2 bases from J, leaving 14 bases between. Germline CDR1 reads SGHRS; CDR2 reads YFSETQ. The CDR3 reads CASSLFQGGNTDTQYF. The CDR3 bases are TGCGCCAGCAGCTTGTTCCAGGGGGGGAACACAGATACGCAGTATTTT.

The genes are TRBV27 and TRBJ2-1; 9 positions agree with TRBD2. From germline, CDR1 is MNHEY and CDR2 SMNVEV (reference sequence). The CDR3 contains 16 residues. V was pared by 5 bases and J by 2 bases, with 7 bases of the junction left unmatched. The chain's CDR3 is CASSGSASGTYNEQFF. Here the CDR3 DNA reads TGTGCCAGCAGTGGGTCCGCTAGCGGGACCTACAATGAGCAGTTCTTC.

The chain joins TRBV28 to TRBJ2-1; D gene ambiguous. This CDR3 region has 9 residues. Trimming left V 11 bases short and J 7 bases short, with 6 bases between. Germline values: CDR1 MDHEN, CDR2 SYDVKM. The CDR3 region has the DNA TGTGCCCGACCAAATGAGCAGTTCTTC. This gives the protein CARPNEQFF.

The chain links TRBV28 to TRBJ2-7; D might be TRBD1 (5 bases). CDR3 length: 16 residues. The germline V gene encodes CDR1 MDHEN and CDR2 SYDVKM. Trimming removed 2 bases at V and 0 bases at J, with 14 bases between. CDR3: CASSLQRQRRSYEQYF. The CDR3 DNA reads as TGTGCCAGCAGTTTACAGAGACAGCGACGCTCCTACGAGCAGTACTTC.

This chain uses TRBV9 with TRBJ2-2; TRBD2 matches 9 bases. Germline lookup yields CDR1 SGDLS and CDR2 YYNGEE. Germline trimming cut 3 bases from V and 3 bases from J; bases unmatched to any gene: 3. The CDR3 extends over 15 amino acids. This CDR3 reads CASSESGRYTGELFF. The CDR3 region has the DNA TGTGCCAGCAGCGAAAGCGGGAGGTACACCGGGGAGCTGTTTTTT.

The chain joins TRBV7-8 to TRBJ2-7; D is unresolved. The germline V gene has CDR1 SGHVS and CDR2 FQNEAQ. This CDR3 is built from 16 residues. With 1 base removed from V and 0 bases from J, the gap between germline ends came to 13 bases. This CDR3 reads CASSLDDPLSSYEQYF. CDR3 DNA: TGTGCCAGCAGCTTAGATGATCCGCTTAGCTCCTACGAGCAGTACTTC.

The rearrangement joins TRBV29-1 to TRBJ2-2; weak D call: TRBD2 (5 bases). Germline V gene sequence: CDR1 SQVTM, CDR2 ANQGSEA. There are 14 residues in the CDR3. Trimming took 1 base from V and 5 from J, leaving 11 bases between them. The CDR3 sequence: CSVEGLGRTGELFF. For the CDR3, the DNA is TGCAGCGTTGAAGGGTTGGGGAGAACCGGGGAGCTGTTTTTT.

This chain joins TRBV28 and TRBJ1-1; no clear D. The CDR3 length is 11 residues. V lost 4 bases to trimming and J lost 8 bases, with 8 bases between them. In germline, CDR1 is MDHEN, CDR2 SYDVKM. The CDR3 nucleotides are TGTGCCAGCAGTTCCCTCATAGAAGCTTTCTTT. Protein product: CASSSLIEAFF.

This clone was detected a few times. The chain employs TRBV5-8 and TRBJ2-7; tentative D call: TRBD2 (5 bases). The CDR3 sequence is 13 residues long. The V end lost 4 bases, the J end lost 2 bases, and 10 bases lay between the germline ends. CDR1 and CDR2 from the germline V gene are SGHTS and YDEGEE. CDR3 sequence reads: CASSPGLAYEQYF. The CDR3 nucleotides are TGTGCCAGCAGCCCGGGATTGGCCTACGAGCAGTACTTC.

Of note for this clone: The same CDR3 is also encoded by other DNA sequences in this sample. J is TRBJ1-5 and V is TRBV6-1; D is unresolved. The V end lost 0 bases, the J end lost 0 bases, and 12 bases lay between the germline ends. This CDR3 has 17 residues. Germline V gene data show CDR1 as MNHNS and CDR2 as SASEGT. The CDR3 nucleotides are TGTGCCAGCAGTGAAGCCGGGATGACCTATAGCAATCAGCCCCAGCATTTT. It specifies CASSEAGMTYSNQPQHF.

The CDR3 loop reads CASSHLGTGEYEQYF. The CDR3 bases are TGCGCCAGCAGCCACCTCGGGACAGGTGAATACGAGCAGTACTTC. V usage is TRBV4-1 and J usage is TRBJ2-7; TRBD1 agrees at 8 bases. The CDR3 covers 15 residues. V lost 3 bases and J lost 4; bases outside the gene matches: 8. Germline CDR1 is MGHRA and CDR2 is YSYEKL.

The chain links TRBV4-3 to TRBJ1-1; D unresolved. Between the trimmed V and J ends, which lost 4 bases and 8 bases, there was a span of 14 bases. This CDR3 region has 13 residues. Germline values: CDR1 LGHNA, CDR2 YSLEER. CDR3 residues: CASSRFPQVEAFF. The CDR3, as DNA: TGCGCCAGCAGCCGATTCCCCCAGGTCGAAGCTTTCTTT.

The chain is built from TRBV10-3 and TRBJ2-5; 7 bases match TRBD1. Trimming cost V 3 bases and J 5 bases; bases outside gene matches: 6. CDR3 size: 14 residues. CDR1 and CDR2 from the germline V gene are ENHRY and SYGVKD. Written as DNA, the CDR3 is TGTGCCATCAGTGATGACAGGGAAAAGGAGACCCAGTACTTC. This gives the protein CAISDDREKETQYF.

The J gene is TRBJ1-5, the V gene TRBV27; TRBD1 might be the D (6 bases). This CDR3 contains 15 residues. CDR1 is MNHEY and CDR2 is SMNVEV in the germline V gene (reference sequence). V lost 5 bases and J lost 6, with 17 bases in between. CDR3 nucleotides: TGTGCCAGCAGTCTTACAGGGCGCGTCATTCAGCCCCAGCATTTT. Encoded protein: CASSLTGRVIQPQHF.

Notes on this clone: At one end, the junction sequence differs from germline, possibly due to a read error. The chain employs TRBV18 and TRBJ2-7; a weak D match, TRBD1 (6 bases). Germline CDR1 KGHSH, CDR2 LQKENI. This CDR3 is 13 amino acids long. The DNA for the CDR3 is TGTGCCAGCTCACAAACAGGGACAATTGAGCGGTACTTC. Translated, it gives CASSQTGTIERYF.

The gene calls are TRBV19 and TRBJ2-1; D is perhaps TRBD2 (6 bases). The V gene lost 6 bases and the J gene lost 10 bases, with 13 bases spanning the gap. Germline V gene lookup returns CDR1 LNHDA and CDR2 SQIVND (reference sequence). CDR3 length equals 12 residues. For the CDR3, the DNA is TGTGCCAGTAGGAGTAACAGCGGGGAGCAGTTCTTC. It translates to CASRSNSGEQFF.

The gene calls are TRBV6-5 and TRBJ2-3; the D gene is possibly TRBD1 (5 bases). There are 14 residues in the CDR3. CDR1 is MNHEY, CDR2 SVGAGI, per germline. V lost 6 bases, J lost 2 bases, and 12 bases lay in between. The DNA of the CDR3 is TGTGCCAGCAGCACCGGACACTACACAGATACGCAGTATTTT. It is translated as CASSTGHYTDTQYF.

The rearrangement joins TRBV5-6 to TRBJ2-5, with a tentative D call TRBD1 (6 bases). The CDR3 is 14 amino acids. The V gene lost 4 bases and the J gene lost 2 bases, with 12 bases spanning the gap. The germline V gene has CDR1 SGHDT and CDR2 YYEEEE. CDR3 amino acids: CASSPGQQQETQYF. The CDR3 nucleotides read TGTGCCAGCAGCCCGGGACAACAACAAGAGACCCAGTACTTC. The entire variable domain, with the rest obtained from reference TRBV5-6 and TRBJ2-5, is as follows: DAGVTQSPTHLIKTRGQQVTLRCSPKSGHDTVSWYQQALGQGPQFIFQYYEEEERQRGNFPDRFSGHQFPNYSSELNVNALLLGDSALYLCASSPGQQQETQYFGPGTRLLVL.

The V and J genes are TRBV28 and TRBJ1-6, with TRBD1 matching over 7 bases. The trim removed 6 bases at V and 7 bases at J, leaving 9 bases unmatched. Germline V lookup: CDR1 MDHEN, CDR2 SYDVKM. The CDR3 sequence is 15 residues long. CDR3 sequence (DNA): TGTGCCAGCAGGGCCCCACAGGGGTCGAATTCACCCCTCCACTTT. It is translated as CASRAPQGSNSPLHF. Filled out from reference TRBV28 and TRBJ1-6, the complete variable domain reads DVKVTQSSRYLVKRTGEKVFLECVQDMDHENMFWYRQDPGLGLRLIYFSYDVKMKEKGDIPEGYSVSREKKERFSLILESASTNQTSMYLCASRAPQGSNSPLHFGNGTRLTVT.